The clone carrying this T cell receptor (beta chain) has at least ten counts. The sample is drawn from a study of neurological immune-mediated disorders. Specified time point: technical triplicate 1. V was clipped by 7 bases and J by 6 bases, with 9 bases between them. CDR3 length equals 12 residues. Germline values: CDR1 LNHDA, CDR2 SQIVND (reference sequence). TCRdb re-analysed the 5' RACE reads in MiXCR, keeping a single row per CDR3 protein. The table records 30,000 to 40,000 distinct CDR3 sequences, over 8.5% of them present only once. This clonotype was sampled from a man aged 60 to 69 with HTLV-1-associated myelopathy (HAM/TSP). Sample: PBMCs. The V gene is TRBV19, the J gene TRBJ1-4; maybe TRBD1 (5 bases). CDR3 sequence reads: CASNFRDEKLFF. As DNA, the CDR3 is TGTGCCAGTAACTTCAGGGATGAAAAACTGTTTTTT.